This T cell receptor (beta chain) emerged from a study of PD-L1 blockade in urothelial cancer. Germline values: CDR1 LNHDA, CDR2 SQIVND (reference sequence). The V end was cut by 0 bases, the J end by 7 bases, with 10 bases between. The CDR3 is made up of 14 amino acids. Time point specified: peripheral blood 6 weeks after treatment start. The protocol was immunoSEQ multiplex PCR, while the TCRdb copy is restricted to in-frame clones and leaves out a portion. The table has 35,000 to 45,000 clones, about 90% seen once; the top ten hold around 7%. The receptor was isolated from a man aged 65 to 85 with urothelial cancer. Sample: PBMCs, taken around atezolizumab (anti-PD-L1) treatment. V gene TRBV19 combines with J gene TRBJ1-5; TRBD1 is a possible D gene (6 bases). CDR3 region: CASSIEGTWQPQHF. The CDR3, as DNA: TGTGCCAGTAGTATAGAGGGGACATGGCAGCCCCAGCATTTT.